The source of this TCR beta chain is a study of T cells after yellow fever vaccination. TCRdb called the 5' RACE reads again in MiXCR, with one record for every CDR3 protein. The sample lists some 130,000 distinct CDR3 sequences, 5% to 7.5% occurring once. Germline CDR1 and CDR2: LGHDT and YNNKEL (reference sequence). The J segment lost 8 bases and the V segment lost 4 bases, leaving 13 bases of the junction unmatched. The CDR3 loop spans 16 amino acids. This clonotype was counted ten times or more. The material sequenced was CD4+ T cells sorted from PBMCs, taken 10 days after the yellow fever booster vaccination. The genes are TRBV3-1 and TRBJ2-2; 7 positions match TRBD2. The clonotype comes from a man aged 30-40 years who received the YFV17D yellow fever vaccine. The CDR3 coding sequence is TGTGCCAGCAGCCCCCTTGGCGGGGGAGCGTCTGGGGAGCTGTTTTTT. Protein sequence: CASSPLGGGASGELFF.